Listed below are T cell receptor beta chains from one sample, sequenced in a study of technical replicates of blood from several donors. Generated by immunoSEQ multiplex PCR, the TCRdb table keeps only in-frame clones and is missing some. The repertoire has approximately 82,000 clones, approximately 91% of them found once; the top ten carry about 0.4%. Input material: T cells isolated from PBMCs. These receptors were taken from a human donor in good health. Some clones in this sample may be carry-over from other donors' samples. Both conserved end residues are part of each CDR3. A D gene is named only where the DNA matches it firmly. A clone size is listed for some rows: how often the clone was seen (once, few, many), or a class if it is expanded.

>TRBV27|TRBJ1-1|TRBD1|NA
CASSLQGAVSTEAFF
TGTGCCAGCAGTCTACAGGGGGCGGTGAGCACTGAAGCTTTCTTT
>TRBV27|TRBJ1-2|TRBD1|NA
CASSLIGQGYGYTF
TGTGCCAGCAGTTTAATAGGACAGGGCTATGGCTACACCTTC
>TRBV19|TRBJ1-1|TRBD1|NA
CASSTGQGTEAFF
TGTGCCAGTAGTACAGGACAGGGCACTGAAGCTTTCTTT
>TRBV21-1|TRBJ2-3|NA|once
CASSPRGTGQTDTQYF
TGTGCCAGCAGCCCTCGTGGGACAGGGCAGACAGATACGCAGTATTTT
>TRBV5-6|TRBJ1-2|NA|NA
CASSLDSNYGYTF
TGTGCCAGCAGCTTGGACAGTAACTATGGCTACACCTTC
>TRBV28|TRBJ2-7|NA|NA
CAATQGSPYEQYF
TGTGCCGCCACGCAAGGGAGCCCCTACGAGCAGTACTTC
>TRBV5-1|TRBJ2-7|NA|few
CASRNLLQDPYEQYF
TGCGCCAGCAGGAACTTGTTACAGGACCCCTACGAGCAGTACTTC
>TRBV13|TRBJ2-3|TRBD2|NA
CASSFRLADLLDTQYF
TGTGCCAGCAGCTTTCGACTAGCAGACCTTTTAGATACGCAGTATTTT
>TRBV2|TRBJ2-3|TRBD2|NA
CAIWATSGLTDTQYF
TGTGCCATTTGGGCCACTAGCGGGCTCACAGATACGCAGTATTTT
>TRBV2|TRBJ2-1|TRBD1|NA
CATQGAYNEQFF
TGTGCCACCCAGGGGGCCTACAATGAGCAGTTCTTC
>TRBV12-5|TRBJ2-7|TRBD2|NA
CASGLGLAGDVHEQYF
TGTGCTAGTGGTTTAGGACTAGCGGGAGACGTTCACGAGCAGTACTTC
>TRBV4-3|TRBJ2-7|TRBD2|NA
CASSQDLLAGVFEQYF
TGCGCCAGCAGCCAAGATCTACTAGCGGGAGTATTCGAGCAGTACTTC
>TRBV6-1|TRBJ2-7|TRBD1|NA
CASNRDSYYEQYF
TGTGCCAGTAACCGGGACAGTTACTACGAGCAGTACTTC
>TRBV6-5|TRBJ2-7|NA|NA
CASSYFQGRSYEQYF
TGTGCCAGCAGTTACTTCCAGGGGCGCTCCTACGAGCAGTACTTC
>TRBV4-3|TRBJ2-3|NA|NA
CASSQGPGPGSDTQYF
TGCGCCAGCAGCCAAGGTCCGGGTCCCGGGTCGGATACGCAGTATTTT
>TRBV12-5|TRBJ2-1|NA|NA
CASYLLGPPTFF
TGTGCTAGTTATCTACTGGGCCCCCCGACGTTCTTC
>TRBV2|TRBJ1-2|NA|once
CASKITGTNNYGYTF
TGTGCCAGCAAGATTACCGGGACAAACAACTATGGCTACACCTTC
>TRBV7-2|TRBJ2-3|TRBD2|NA
CASSFATSGRKTDTQYF
TGTGCCAGCAGCTTCGCGACTAGCGGGAGGAAGACAGATACGCAGTATTTT
>TRBV19|TRBJ2-5|NA|NA
CASSVLGGYETQYF
TGTGCCAGTAGTGTACTAGGAGGCTATGAGACCCAGTACTTC
>TRBV9|TRBJ1-1|NA|NA
CASSVRQPNTEAFF
TGTGCCAGCAGCGTCAGGCAACCCAACACTGAAGCTTTCTTT
>TRBV4-1|TRBJ2-6|NA|NA
CASSQDGRFSGANVLTF
TGCGCCAGCAGCCAAGATGGGAGGTTCTCTGGGGCCAACGTCCTGACTTTC
>TRBV4-3|TRBJ2-1|TRBD1|once
CASSQVGQGDVDEQFF
TGCGCCAGCAGCCAAGTAGGACAGGGCGATGTGGATGAGCAGTTCTTC
>TRBV5-4|TRBJ2-7|TRBD2|NA
CASSGLAGTEQYF
TGTGCCAGCAGCGGACTAGCGGGAACCGAGCAGTACTTC
>TRBV30|TRBJ1-6|TRBD1|NA
CAWDRANSPLHF
TGTGCCTGGGACAGGGCCAATTCACCCCTCCACTTT
>TRBV27|TRBJ2-2|NA|NA
CASSLYSTPTGELFF
TGTGCCAGCAGTTTATACTCGACTCCCACCGGGGAGCTGTTTTTT
>TRBV7-8|TRBJ2-5|TRBD2|NA
CASTRTSGDQETQYF
TGTGCCAGCACCCGGACTAGCGGGGATCAAGAGACCCAGTACTTC
>TRBV2|TRBJ1-1|TRBD1|NA
CASQGQGAMNTEAFF
TGTGCCAGCCAAGGTCAGGGGGCCATGAACACTGAAGCTTTCTTT
>TRBV5-1|TRBJ2-2|TRBD2|NA
CASSPRVLAGGAGELFF
TGCGCCAGCAGCCCCCGTGTACTAGCGGGAGGTGCTGGGGAGCTGTTTTTT
>TRBV2|TRBJ1-1|NA|once
CASTGVVAEAFF
TGTGCCAGCACAGGGGTCGTGGCTGAAGCTTTCTTT
>TRBV10-3|TRBJ2-3|NA|NA
CAIVGGSTDTQYF
TGTGCCATCGTGGGAGGAAGCACAGATACGCAGTATTTT
>TRBV27|TRBJ1-2|NA|NA
CASSPRLYYGYTF
TGTGCCAGCAGTCCTAGACTTTACTATGGCTACACCTTC
>TRBV19|TRBJ2-7|NA|NA
CASSTQAAGMNEQYF
TGTGCCAGTAGTACCCAGGCGGCAGGGATGAACGAGCAGTACTTC
>TRBV7-2|TRBJ2-7|TRBD2|NA
CASRPLAGGLEQYF
TGTGCCAGCAGACCCCTAGCGGGAGGACTCGAGCAGTACTTC
>TRBV27|TRBJ1-5|NA|NA
CASSLTGYQPQHF
TGTGCCAGCAGCCTTACAGGGTACCAGCCCCAGCATTTT
>TRBV7-9|TRBJ2-7|TRBD2|few
CASSPTGLAGGEQYF
TGTGCCAGCAGCCCGACGGGACTAGCGGGAGGCGAGCAGTACTTC
>TRBV4-2|TRBJ1-5|TRBD1|NA
CASSQLGQGLNQPQHF
TGTGCCAGCAGCCAACTCGGACAGGGGTTAAATCAGCCCCAGCATTTT
>TRBV5-6|TRBJ2-7|TRBD2|once
CASSTGPGLLYEQYF
TGTGCCAGCAGCACCGGACCGGGACTATTGTACGAGCAGTACTTC
>TRBV5-8|TRBJ1-2|NA|NA
CASSDFQGGEGYTF
TGTGCCAGCAGCGACTTCCAGGGAGGAGAGGGCTACACCTTC
>TRBV4-3|TRBJ2-2|NA|NA
CASSQSGTGELFF
TGCGCCAGCAGCCAGAGCGGCACCGGGGAGCTGTTTTTT
>TRBV15|TRBJ2-3|TRBD2|NA
CATSSIAGGTDTQYF
TGTGCCACCAGCAGTATAGCGGGAGGTACAGATACGCAGTATTTT
>TRBV10-3|TRBJ1-4|NA|NA
CAISPGHGEKLFF
TGTGCCATCAGCCCGGGACATGGCGAAAAACTGTTTTTT
>TRBV9|TRBJ1-1|NA|NA
CASSVEGGSTEAFF
TGTGCCAGCAGCGTGGAGGGTGGGAGCACTGAAGCTTTCTTT
>TRBV5-4|TRBJ2-3|TRBD2|NA
CASSPGLAGVSDTQYF
TGTGCCAGCAGCCCCGGACTAGCGGGAGTATCAGATACGCAGTATTTT